A selection of T cell receptor beta chains follows, all from one sample in a study of cytomegalovirus exposure and HLA in healthy donors. Profiling relied on immunoSEQ multiplex PCR, and the TCRdb table lists in-frame clones only, not all of them. This table has under 150,000 clones, around 77% appearing once. The specimen was PBMCs. The receptors were gathered from a woman aged 45 to 65 in good health and CMV-seronegative. Each CDR3 is given with its conserved first and last residue. A D gene is named only where the DNA matches it firmly. Size is stated for part of the rows, as once, few or many counts, or as a class when the clone is expanded.

length: 14; V: TRBV28; size: -; D: -; J: TRBJ2-7; CDR3: CASRPGGTPYEQYF; DNA: TGTGCCAGCAGACCGGGGGGCACCCCCTACGAGCAGTACTTC
length: 16; V: TRBV5-1; size: -; D: TRBD2; J: TRBJ2-7; CDR3: CASSYRPGRSSYEQYF; DNA: TGCGCCAGCAGCTACAGACCCGGGAGGTCCTCCTACGAGCAGTACTTC
length: 16; V: TRBV7-9; size: -; D: -; J: TRBJ2-1; CDR3: CASSVPTGSRINEQFF; DNA: TGTGCCAGCAGCGTACCCACAGGGTCAAGGATCAATGAGCAGTTCTTC
length: 15; V: TRBV7-9; size: -; D: TRBD1; J: TRBJ1-1; CDR3: CASSSDRAPRSEAFF; DNA: TGTGCCAGCAGCTCGGACAGGGCCCCTCGCTCTGAAGCTTTCTTT
length: 16; V: TRBV7-9; size: -; D: TRBD1; J: TRBJ1-2; CDR3: CASSLARDRGAHGYPF; DNA: TGTGCCAGCAGCTTAGCGCGGGACAGGGGTGCCCATGGCTACCCCTTC
length: 15; V: TRBV28; size: -; D: -; J: TRBJ1-5; CDR3: CASSLSLAGNQPQHF; DNA: TGTGCCAGCAGTTTATCTCTAGCCGGCAATCAGCCCCAGCATTTT
length: 13; V: TRBV28; size: -; D: -; J: TRBJ2-1; CDR3: CASTAPVHNEQFF; DNA: TGTGCCAGCACCGCGCCGGTCCACAATGAGCAGTTCTTC
length: 15; V: TRBV4-3; size: -; D: TRBD2; J: TRBJ2-1; CDR3: CASSQDAGGGDEQFF; DNA: TGCGCCAGCAGCCAAGATGCGGGAGGGGGTGATGAGCAGTTCTTC
length: 15; V: TRBV6-6; size: -; D: TRBD1; J: TRBJ1-2; CDR3: CASSSETGAIYGYTF; DNA: TGTGCCAGCAGTTCGGAGACAGGGGCGATCTATGGCTACACCTTC
length: 17; V: TRBV13; size: -; D: TRBD2; J: TRBJ2-5; CDR3: CASSLVQRGADQETQYF; DNA: TGTGCCAGCAGCTTAGTGCAGCGGGGCGCCGACCAAGAGACCCAGTACTTC
length: 17; V: TRBV4-1; size: -; D: -; J: TRBJ2-3; CDR3: CASSQGRLGSSTDTQYF; DNA: TGCGCCAGCAGCCAAGGGAGACTAGGCTCAAGCACAGATACGCAGTATTTT
length: 16; V: TRBV7-8; size: -; D: -; J: TRBJ1-1; CDR3: CASSNMKRTANTEAFF; DNA: TGTGCCAGCAGCAACATGAAGCGGACAGCGAACACTGAAGCTTTCTTT
length: 13; V: TRBV10-3; size: -; D: -; J: TRBJ2-3; CDR3: CAIGLVAADTQYF; DNA: TGTGCCATAGGACTTGTGGCGGCAGATACGCAGTATTTT
length: 10; V: TRBV28; size: -; D: -; J: TRBJ1-1; CDR3: CASGNTEAFF; DNA: TGTGCCTCCGGGAACACTGAAGCTTTCTTT
length: 15; V: TRBV9; size: few; D: -; J: TRBJ1-5; CDR3: CASSVDWTADQPQHF; DNA: TGTGCCAGCAGCGTAGATTGGACAGCGGATCAGCCCCAGCATTTT
length: 13; V: TRBV4-2; size: -; D: -; J: TRBJ1-4; CDR3: CASSPREEEKLFF; DNA: TGTGCCAGCAGCCCCCGAGAGGAGGAAAAACTGTTTTTT
length: 13; V: TRBV19; size: -; D: -; J: TRBJ1-5; CDR3: CASRFGGNQPQHF; DNA: TGTGCCAGTCGTTTTGGAGGCAATCAGCCCCAGCATTTT
length: 15; V: TRBV10-1; size: -; D: TRBD2; J: TRBJ2-3; CDR3: CASSELAGPSDTQYF; DNA: TGCGCCAGCAGTGAGCTAGCGGGACCTTCAGATACGCAGTATTTT
length: 16; V: TRBV11-2; size: -; D: TRBD1; J: TRBJ1-4; CDR3: CASSLARQGAGEKLFF; DNA: TGTGCCAGCAGCTTGGCTAGACAGGGGGCTGGAGAAAAACTGTTTTTT
length: 14; V: TRBV19; size: -; D: -; J: TRBJ2-1; CDR3: CASSMVGSGNSEFF; DNA: -
length: 18; V: TRBV10-3; size: -; D: -; J: TRBJ2-3; CDR3: CAISEPTTRIGSTDTQYF; DNA: TGTGCCATCAGTGAGCCCACTACTAGAATTGGGAGCACAGATACGCAGTATTTT
length: 15; V: TRBV6-6; size: few; D: TRBD1; J: TRBJ1-1; CDR3: CASTLTGALGTEAFF; DNA: TGTGCCAGCACCCTAACAGGGGCCCTGGGCACTGAAGCTTTCTTT
length: 14; V: TRBV10-3; size: -; D: TRBD1; J: TRBJ1-2; CDR3: CASLEGTDNYGYTF; DNA: TGTGCCTCGCTGGAAGGGACAGATAACTATGGCTACACCTTC
length: 14; V: TRBV7-8; size: -; D: TRBD2; J: TRBJ2-5; CDR3: CASSLGGLSETQYF; DNA: TGTGCCAGCAGCTTAGGGGGACTAAGCGAGACCCAGTACTTC
length: 13; V: TRBV29-1; size: -; D: -; J: TRBJ1-4; CDR3: CSVREESNEKLFF; DNA: TGCAGCGTGCGGGAGGAGTCCAATGAAAAACTGTTTTTT
length: 14; V: TRBV6-1; size: few; D: -; J: TRBJ1-4; CDR3: CASSASGRHEKLFF; DNA: TGTGCCAGCAGCGCTAGCGGCCGCCATGAAAAACTGTTTTTT
length: 16; V: TRBV4-1; size: -; D: -; J: TRBJ2-1; CDR3: CASSQERGSSYNEQFF; DNA: TGCGCCAGCAGCCAAGAGAGGGGGAGCTCCTACAATGAGCAGTTCTTC